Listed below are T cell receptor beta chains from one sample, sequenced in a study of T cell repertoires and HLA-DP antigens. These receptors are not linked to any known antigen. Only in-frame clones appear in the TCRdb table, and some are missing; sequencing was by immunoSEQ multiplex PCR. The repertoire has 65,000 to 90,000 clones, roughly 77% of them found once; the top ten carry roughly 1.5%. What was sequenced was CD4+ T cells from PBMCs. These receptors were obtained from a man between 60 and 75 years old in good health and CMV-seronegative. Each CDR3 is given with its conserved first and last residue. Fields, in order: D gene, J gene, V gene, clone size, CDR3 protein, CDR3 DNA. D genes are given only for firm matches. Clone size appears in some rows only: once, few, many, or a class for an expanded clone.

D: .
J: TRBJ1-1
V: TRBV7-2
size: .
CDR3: CASSLRAGRHTEAFF
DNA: TGTGCCAGCAGCTTAAGGGCAGGGAGGCACACTGAAGCTTTCTTT

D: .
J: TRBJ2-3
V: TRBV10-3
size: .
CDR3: CAIREDFTDTQYF
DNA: TGTGCCATCAGGGAGGACTTCACAGATACGCAGTATTTT

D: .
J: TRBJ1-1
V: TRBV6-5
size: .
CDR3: CASRDNTEAFF
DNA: TGTGCCAGCAGGGACAACACTGAAGCTTTCTTT

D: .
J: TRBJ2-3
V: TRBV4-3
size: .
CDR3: CASSWAGGTDTQYF
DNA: TGCGCCAGCAGCTGGGCGGGCGGCACAGATACGCAGTATTTT

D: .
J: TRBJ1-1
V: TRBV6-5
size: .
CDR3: CASSYSGGLGNTEAFF
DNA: TGTGCCAGCAGTTACTCCGGGGGGCTGGGGAACACTGAAGCTTTCTTT

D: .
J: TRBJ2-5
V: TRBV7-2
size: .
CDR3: CASSILGAGWETQYF
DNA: TGTGCCAGCAGCATCCTTGGCGCGGGATGGGAGACCCAGTACTTC

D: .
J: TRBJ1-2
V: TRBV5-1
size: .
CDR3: CASSSGEGSYGYTF
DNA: TGCGCCAGCAGCTCCGGGGAGGGATCCTATGGCTACACCTTC

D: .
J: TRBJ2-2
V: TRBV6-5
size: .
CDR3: CASRWTANTGELFF
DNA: TGTGCCAGCAGGTGGACAGCGAACACCGGGGAGCTGTTTTTT

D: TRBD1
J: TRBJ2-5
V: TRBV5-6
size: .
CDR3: CASSLPGGQETQYF
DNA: TGTGCCAGCAGCTTGCCAGGGGGACAAGAGACCCAGTACTTC

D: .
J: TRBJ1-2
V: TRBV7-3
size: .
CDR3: CASSLLPTTYYGYTF
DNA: TGTGCCAGCAGCTTACTCCCGACAACTTACTATGGCTACACCTTC

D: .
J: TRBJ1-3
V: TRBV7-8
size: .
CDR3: CASTADSGNTIYF
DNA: TGTGCCAGCACCGCCGACTCTGGAAACACCATATATTTT

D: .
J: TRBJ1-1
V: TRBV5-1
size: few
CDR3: CASSLGTFNTEAFF
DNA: TGCGCCAGCAGCTTGGGGACATTCAACACTGAAGCTTTCTTT

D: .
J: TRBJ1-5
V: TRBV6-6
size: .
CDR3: CASSYPAGDQPQHF
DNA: TGTGCCAGCAGTTACCCCGCGGGGGACCAGCCCCAGCATTTT

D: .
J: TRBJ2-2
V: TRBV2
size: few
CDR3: CASSRQEGGTGELFF
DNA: TGTGCCAGCAGTCGGCAGGAGGGGGGCACCGGGGAGCTGTTTTTT

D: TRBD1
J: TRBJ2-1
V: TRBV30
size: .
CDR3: CAWSVGPGTGSNEQFF
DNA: TGTGCCTGGAGTGTGGGGCCCGGGACAGGGTCCAATGAGCAGTTCTTC

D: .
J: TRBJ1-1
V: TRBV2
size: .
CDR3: CASSALNRETEAFF
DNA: TGTGCCAGCAGTGCGTTAAACAGGGAGACTGAAGCTTTCTTT

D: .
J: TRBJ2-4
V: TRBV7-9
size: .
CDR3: CASSLGGALDIQYF
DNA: TGTGCCAGCAGCTTAGGGGGGGCGTTAGACATTCAGTACTTC

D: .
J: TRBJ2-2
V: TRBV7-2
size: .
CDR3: CASSLINPPATGELFF
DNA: TGTGCCAGCAGCTTAATTAACCCCCCGGCCACCGGGGAGCTGTTTTTT

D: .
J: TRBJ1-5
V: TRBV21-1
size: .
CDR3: CASLRPTGGGLASAQPQHF
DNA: TGTGCCAGTCTCAGGCCGACAGGGGGTGGACTAGCCTCAGCGCAGCCCCAGCATTTT

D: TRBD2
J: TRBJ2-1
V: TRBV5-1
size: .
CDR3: CASGLAGRNEQFF
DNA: TGCGCCAGCGGCTTAGCGGGTAGGAATGAGCAGTTCTTC

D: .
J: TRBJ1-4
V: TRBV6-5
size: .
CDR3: CASSTDSGEKLFF
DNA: TGTGCCAGCAGTACCGACAGCGGCGAAAAACTGTTTTTT

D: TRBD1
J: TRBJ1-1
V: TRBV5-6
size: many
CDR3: CASSYGTGSWLINTEAFF
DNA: TGTGCCAGCAGCTATGGGACAGGGTCGTGGCTTATCAACACTGAAGCTTTCTTT

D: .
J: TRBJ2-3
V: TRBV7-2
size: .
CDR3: CASSSGQSPDTQYF
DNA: TGTGCCAGCAGCTCGGGACAATCCCCAGATACGCAGTATTTT

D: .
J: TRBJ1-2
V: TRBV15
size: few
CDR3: CATSRDRTRYGYTF
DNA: TGTGCCACCAGCAGAGATCGGACTCGGTATGGCTACACCTTC

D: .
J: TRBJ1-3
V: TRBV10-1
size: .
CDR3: CASGGGFSGNTIYF
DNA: TGCGCCAGCGGAGGAGGGTTCTCTGGAAACACCATATATTTT

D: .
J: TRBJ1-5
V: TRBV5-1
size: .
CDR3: CASSLGHEGQPQHF
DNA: TGCGCCAGCAGCTTGGGACATGAGGGGCAGCCCCAGCATTTT

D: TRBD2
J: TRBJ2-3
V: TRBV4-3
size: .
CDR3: CASSTSGSADTQYF
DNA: TGCGCCAGCAGCACTAGCGGGAGCGCGGATACGCAGTATTTT

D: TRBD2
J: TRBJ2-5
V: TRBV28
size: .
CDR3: CASSPAAGDQETQYF
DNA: TGTGCCAGCAGTCCTGCGGCGGGGGACCAAGAGACCCAGTACTTC

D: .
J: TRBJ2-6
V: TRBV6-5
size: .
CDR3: CASSYIGSSGANVLTF
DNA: TGTGCCAGCAGTTACATAGGCTCCTCTGGGGCCAACGTCCTGACTTTC

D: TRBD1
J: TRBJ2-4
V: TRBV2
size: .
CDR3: CASVGQGENIQYF
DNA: TGTGCCAGCGTCGGACAGGGGGAAAACATTCAGTACTTC

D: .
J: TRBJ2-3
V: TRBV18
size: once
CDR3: CASSPRQGTDTQYF
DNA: TGTGCCAGCTCACCCCGACAGGGCACAGATACGCAGTATTTT

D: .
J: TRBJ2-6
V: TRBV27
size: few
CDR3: CASSFDGSGANVLTF
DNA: TGTGCCAGCAGTTTTGACGGGTCTGGGGCCAACGTCCTGACTTTC

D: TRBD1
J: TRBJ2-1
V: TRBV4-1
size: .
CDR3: CASRNTGTGGNEQFF
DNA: TGCGCCAGCAGAAACACCGGGACAGGGGGCAATGAGCAGTTCTTC

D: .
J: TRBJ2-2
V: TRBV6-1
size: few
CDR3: CASSPGTQGTGELFF
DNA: TGTGCCAGCAGCCCCGGGACGCAGGGGACCGGGGAGCTGTTTTTT

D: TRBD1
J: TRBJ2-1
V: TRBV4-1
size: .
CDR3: CASSQTGAPYNEQFF
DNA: TGCGCCAGCAGCCAAACAGGGGCCCCCTACAATGAGCAGTTCTTC

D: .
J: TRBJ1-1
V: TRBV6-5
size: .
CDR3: CASSYSADTEAFF
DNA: TGTGCCAGCAGTTACTCGGCGGACACTGAAGCTTTCTTT

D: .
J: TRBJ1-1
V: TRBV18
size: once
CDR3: CASSPGSDQGWGAFF
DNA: TGTGCCAGCTCACCAGGTTCCGACCAGGGCTGGGGGGCTTTCTTT

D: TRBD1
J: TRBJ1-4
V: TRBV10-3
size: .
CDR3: CAIRRQGGEKLFF
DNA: TGTGCCATCAGGCGACAGGGAGGTGAAAAACTGTTTTTT

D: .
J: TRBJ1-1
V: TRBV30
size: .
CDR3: CAWSGTTRTEAFF
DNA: TGTGCCTGGAGTGGGACCACGAGGACTGAAGCTTTCTTT

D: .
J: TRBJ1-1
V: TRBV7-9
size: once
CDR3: CASSPTANTEAFF
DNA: TGTGCCAGCAGCCCGACCGCTAACACTGAAGCTTTCTTT

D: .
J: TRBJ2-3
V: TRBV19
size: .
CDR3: CASSFTGEVADTQYF
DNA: TGTGCCAGTAGTTTTACAGGGGAGGTCGCAGATACGCAGTATTTT

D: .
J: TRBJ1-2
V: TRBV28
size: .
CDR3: CASNSLATLGGYTF
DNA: TGTGCCAGCAACTCTTTAGCGACGCTCGGAGGCTACACCTTC

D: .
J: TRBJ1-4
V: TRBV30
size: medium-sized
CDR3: CAWSVNSNEKLFF
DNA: TGTGCCTGGAGTGTAAACAGTAATGAAAAACTGTTTTTT

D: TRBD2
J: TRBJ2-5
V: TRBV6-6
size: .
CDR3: CASSPGLAGGKETQYF
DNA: TGTGCCAGCAGTCCCGGACTAGCGGGGGGGAAAGAGACCCAGTACTTC

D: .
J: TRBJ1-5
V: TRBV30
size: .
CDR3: CAWGDWGRPQHF
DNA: TGTGCCTGGGGTGACTGGGGGCGGCCCCAGCATTTT